A selection of T cell receptor beta chains follows, all from one sample in a study of cytomegalovirus exposure and HLA in healthy donors. Sequencing used immunoSEQ multiplex PCR; TCRdb keeps in-frame clones, though not all of them. The sample has approximately 130,000 clones, 75% to 90% seen once. Source material: PBMCs. The source of these receptors is a woman under 40 in good health and CMV-seropositive. The conserved cysteine and the conserved F or W are not part of the CDR3 here. Fields, in order: V gene, J gene, clone size, CDR3 protein. Rows give clone size only sometimes, using once, few, many, or a class for an expanded clone.

>TRBV28|TRBJ2-1|-
ASSWRDRGYNEQF
>TRBV12-2|TRBJ1-4|-
ASRFATGGIIEKLF
>TRBV28|TRBJ1-5|-
ASSLDREGNQPQH
>TRBV28|TRBJ2-2|-
ASSLSGTGELF
>TRBV2|TRBJ1-5|-
ASSEWGQGGNQPQH
>TRBV6-6|TRBJ2-2|-
ASSYSTGNTGELF
>TRBV28|TRBJ1-4|-
ASSPGGSGAEKLF
>TRBV30|TRBJ2-2|few
ACQQGAANTGELF
>TRBV7-9|TRBJ2-3|-
ASSFGTSQGADTQY
>TRBV5-1|TRBJ2-5|few
ASSLTDREWEETQY